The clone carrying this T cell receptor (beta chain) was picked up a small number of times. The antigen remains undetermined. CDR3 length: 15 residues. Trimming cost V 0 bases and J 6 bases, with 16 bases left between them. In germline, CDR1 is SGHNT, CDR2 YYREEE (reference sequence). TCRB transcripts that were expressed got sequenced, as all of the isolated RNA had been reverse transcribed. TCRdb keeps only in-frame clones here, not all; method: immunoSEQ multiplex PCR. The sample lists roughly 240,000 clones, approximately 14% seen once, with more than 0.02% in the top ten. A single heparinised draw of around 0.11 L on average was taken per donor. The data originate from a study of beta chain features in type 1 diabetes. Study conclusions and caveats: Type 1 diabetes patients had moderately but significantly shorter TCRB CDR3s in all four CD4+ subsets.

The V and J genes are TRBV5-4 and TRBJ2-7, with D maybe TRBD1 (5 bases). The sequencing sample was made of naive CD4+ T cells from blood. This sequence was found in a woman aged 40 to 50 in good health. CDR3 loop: CASSLGQGIASEQYF. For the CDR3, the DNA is TGTGCCAGCAGCTTGGGGCAGGGAATTGCCTCCGAGCAGTACTTC.